The 14 T cell receptor beta chains presented below share a single source sample, sequenced in a study of T cells in Graves' hyperthyroidism and ophthalmopathy (dated by TCRdb to the late 2010s). The protocol used for the library was multiplex PCR. Sequencing instrument: Illumina HiSeq 2000. The TCR beta CDR3 regions were amplified from the RNA transcripts. The TCR CDR3 was subjected to a first round of RT-PCR using the HTBI primer set and the Qiagen OneStep RT-PCR kit. The raw public reads went through TCRdb reprocessing: fastp at Q25, MiXCR clone calling, in-frame beta chains kept. Duplicate CDR3 protein sequences are folded into a single record with the most common DNA and genes. The sample profile shows around 690,000 distinct CDR3 sequences; roughly 17% of them were found once. About a sixth of the sample is taken by the ten largest. Sample: blood. These receptors were collected from a man between 50 and 59 years old with Graves' hyperthyroidism.

This chain links TRBV19 with TRBJ1-5; D is unresolved. Germline CDR1 reads LNHDA; CDR2 reads SQIVND (reference sequence). The CDR3 is 13 amino acids. The V end lost 11 bases, the J end lost 0 bases, and 11 bases lay between the germline ends. The CDR3 DNA reads as TGTGCCCCGCGGTTTTATAGCAATCAGCCCCAGCATTTT. Translating gives CAPRFYSNQPQHF.

This clonotype has at least ten counts. The chain couples TRBV7-6 to TRBJ1-6; a possible D gene is TRBD1 (5 bases). Germline values: CDR1 SGHVS, CDR2 FNYEAQ. Trimming removed 1 base at V and 15 bases at J, with 16 bases between. The CDR3 is 14 amino acids. The CDR3 nucleotides read TGTGCCAGCAGCTTAGGGACAAGGGATGAGAACCTCCACTTT. It is translated as CASSLGTRDENLHF.

In its sample, this clonotype was seen many times. This chain links TRBV27 with TRBJ1-1; D is unresolved. Trimming stripped 3 bases from V and 1 base from J, with 9 bases between. The CDR3 runs 14 residues. Germline assignment: CDR1 MNHEY and CDR2 SMNVEV (reference sequence). CDR3 loop: CASSLSLGNTEAFF. CDR3 bases: TGTGCCAGCAGTTTGTCGTTGGGGAACACTGAAGCTTTCTTT.

The genes are TRBV7-6 and TRBJ1-6; tentatively, D is TRBD1 (5 bases). This CDR3 is 16 amino acids long. Between the trimmed V and J ends, which lost 5 bases and 8 bases, there was a span of 19 bases. Germline CDR1 reads SGHVS; CDR2 reads FNYEAQ. This chain's CDR3 is CASSITLGVADSPLHF. CDR3 bases: TGTGCCAGCAGCATCACCTTGGGGGTTGCGGATTCACCCCTCCACTTT. Based on the CDR3 plus reference TRBV7-6 and TRBJ1-6, the full variable domain is GAGVSQSPRYKVTKRGQDVALRCDPISGHVSLYWYRQALGQGPEFLTYFNYEAQQDKSGLPNDRFSAERPEGSISTLTIQRTEQRDSAMYRCASSITLGVADSPLHFGNGTRLTVT.

This clonotype showed up just a few times. The chain employs TRBV9 and TRBJ2-1; 9 nucleotides align to TRBD2. The CDR3 sequence is 17 residues long. V gave up 0 bases and J gave up 8 bases; unmatched junction bases: 12. In germline, CDR1 is SGDLS, CDR2 YYNGEE. CDR3 in amino acids: CASSVGVSGSNVDEQFF. The CDR3 DNA is TGTGCCAGCAGCGTAGGGGTTAGCGGGAGTAATGTAGATGAGCAGTTCTTC.

The genes are TRBV27 and TRBJ2-1; D may correspond to TRBD1 or TRBD2 (5 bases each). The CDR3 runs 14 residues. V gave up 4 bases and J gave up 10 bases, with 17 bases separating them. In germline, CDR1 is MNHEY, CDR2 SMNVEV (reference sequence). The DNA of the CDR3 is TGTGCCAGCAGTTCTCTCTACGGGACGCTAGAGCAGTTCTTC. Protein product: CASSSLYGTLEQFF.

This clonotype has only a few counts. A much larger clone differs by one base, so this may be a read error. The chain is built from TRBV28 and TRBJ2-5; the match to TRBD2 covers 10 bases. There are 14 residues in the CDR3. Germline CDR1 is MDHEN and CDR2 is SYDVKM. As DNA, the CDR3 is TGTGCCAGCAGTTTAACTAGCGGGGAGGAGACCCGGTACTTC. Protein sequence: CASSLTSGEETRYF.

The table lists this clonotype with many counts. The chain links TRBV2 to TRBJ2-6; weak D call: TRBD1 (6 bases). V lost 6 bases, J lost 0 bases, and 9 bases lay in between. CDR1 is SNHLY, CDR2 FYNNEI, per germline. The CDR3 runs 15 residues. In nucleotides, the CDR3 is TGTGCCAGCAGAGAACAGGGCTCTGGGGCCAACGTCCTGACTTTC. Translated, it gives CASREQGSGANVLTF.

A note on this clonotype: A much bigger clone sits one base away, suggesting this may be a read error. V and J are TRBV19 and TRBJ2-1, with 7 bases matching TRBD2. With V trimmed by 5 bases and J by 9 bases, 13 bases remained unmatched. Germline V gene lookup returns CDR1 LNHDA and CDR2 SQIVND (reference sequence). The CDR3 runs 15 residues. The CDR3 DNA sequence: TGTGCCAGTAGTCGCTCTCTCGCGGGAGCTCCTGAGCAGTTCTTC. Protein: CASSRSLAGAPEQFF.

Worth noting for this clonotype: The junction shows a germline mismatch at one end, possibly a read error. The chain combines TRBV14 with TRBJ1-2, with no clear D. CDR1 is SGHDN, CDR2 FVKESK, per germline. CDR3 length: 9 residues. The CDR3 region has the DNA TGTGCCAGCAGCCAAGTCTGCCCCTTC. Translated: CASSQVCPF.

This clonotype was recorded a few times. V gene TRBV18 combines with J gene TRBJ2-7; D gene unclear. This CDR3 is built from 12 residues. Germline loops: CDR1 KGHSH, CDR2 LQKENI. Trimming shortened V by 4 bases and J by 5 bases, and 9 bases separated the two germline ends. CDR3 protein: CASSLPHDEQYF. Written as DNA, the CDR3 is TGTGCCAGCTCACTCCCACACGACGAGCAGTACTTC. Complete variable domain (other parts from reference TRBV18 and TRBJ2-7): NAGVMQNPRHLVRRRGQEARLRCSPMKGHSHVYWYRQLPEEGLKFMVYLQKENIIDESGMPKERFSAEFPKEGPSILRIQQVVRGDSAAYFCASSLPHDEQYFGPGTRLTVT.

This clonotype showed up many times. The chain is built from TRBV7-2 and TRBJ2-7, with a tentative D call TRBD1 (6 bases). The CDR3 totals 15 residues. CDR1 SGHTA and CDR2 FQGNSA come from the germline V gene. V was clipped by 5 bases and J by 6 bases, with 20 bases between them. Here the CDR3 reads CASSDGTRRFGEQYF. Written as DNA, the CDR3 is TGTGCCAGCAGCGACGGGACACGGAGGTTCGGCGAGCAGTACTTC.

The chain couples TRBV4-1 to TRBJ2-7; TRBD2 matches 7 bases. Germline lookup yields CDR1 MGHRA and CDR2 YSYEKL. The CDR3 contains 16 residues. The V and J ends lost 3 bases and 4 bases, in that order; junction bases with no gene match: 12. The CDR3, as DNA: TGCGCCAGCAGCCAGAGTGTGGTGGGAGGGCCGTACGAGCAGTACTTC. Protein: CASSQSVVGGPYEQYF.

CDR3 amino acids: CASSLGPQTGNTIYF. In DNA, the CDR3 is TGTGCCAGCTCACTGGGGCCACAGACTGGAAACACCATATATTTT. The chain has TRBV18 and TRBJ1-3; perhaps TRBD1 as D (5 bases). V lost 4 bases and J lost 2, with 12 bases in between. The CDR3 is made up of 15 amino acids. Germline values: CDR1 KGHSH, CDR2 LQKENI. Complete variable domain (other parts from reference TRBV18 and TRBJ1-3): NAGVMQNPRHLVRRRGQEARLRCSPMKGHSHVYWYRQLPEEGLKFMVYLQKENIIDESGMPKERFSAEFPKEGPSILRIQQVVRGDSAAYFCASSLGPQTGNTIYFGEGSWLTVV.